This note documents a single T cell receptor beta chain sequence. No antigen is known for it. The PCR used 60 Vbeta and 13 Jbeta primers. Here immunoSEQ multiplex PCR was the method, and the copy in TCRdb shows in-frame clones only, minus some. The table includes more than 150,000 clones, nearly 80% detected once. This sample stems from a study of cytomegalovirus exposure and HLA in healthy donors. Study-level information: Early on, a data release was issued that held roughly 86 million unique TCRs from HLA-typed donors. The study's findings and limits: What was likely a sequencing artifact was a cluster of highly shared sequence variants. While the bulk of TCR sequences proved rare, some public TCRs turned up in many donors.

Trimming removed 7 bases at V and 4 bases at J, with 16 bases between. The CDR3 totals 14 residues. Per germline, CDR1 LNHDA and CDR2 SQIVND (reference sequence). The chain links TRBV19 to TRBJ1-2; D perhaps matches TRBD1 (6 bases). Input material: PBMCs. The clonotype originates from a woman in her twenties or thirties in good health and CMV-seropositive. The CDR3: CASNEGGAIYGYTF. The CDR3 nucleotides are TGTGCCAGTAATGAAGGGGGGGCAATCTATGGCTACACCTTC. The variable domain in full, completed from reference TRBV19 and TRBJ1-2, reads DGGITQSPKYLFRKEGQNVTLSCEQNLNHDAMYWYRQDPGQGLRLIYYSQIVNDFQKGDIAEGYSVSREKKESFPLTVTSAQKNPTAFYLCASNEGGAIYGYTFGSGTRLTVV.